Listed here are 4 T cell receptor beta chains from one sample, sequenced in a study of control samples from healthy donors and cancer patients. Assay used: immunoSEQ multiplex PCR; TCRdb lists only in-frame clones, some missing. The sample shows tens of thousands of clones, about 85% of them seen only once. Input material: blood. Receptor source: a woman in her forties or fifties in good health.

This clone has a single count. This sequence joins TRBV7-9 and TRBJ2-1; maybe TRBD2 (5 bases). The germline V gene encodes CDR1 SEHNR and CDR2 FQNEAQ (reference sequence). CDR3 length: 15 residues. V shed 1 base and J shed 6 bases, with 13 bases lying between them. The CDR3 nucleotides read TGTGCCAGCAGCTTAGGCTTCGGGAACGGCAATGAGCAGTTCTTC. Its protein is CASSLGFGNGNEQFF.

This chain connects TRBV4-2 to TRBJ1-5; D unresolved. There are 15 residues in the CDR3. In germline, CDR1 is LGHNA, CDR2 YNFKEQ. Trimming took off 0 bases at V and 4 bases at J, with 10 bases between the two ends. CDR3 bases: TGTGCCAGCAGCCAAGATCTCGGGCTTAATCAGCCCCAGCATTTT. Translation: CASSQDLGLNQPQHF.

The V gene is TRBV7-2, the J gene TRBJ1-5, with D uncertain. There are 14 residues in the CDR3. Between the trimmed V and J ends, which lost 2 bases and 4 bases, there was a span of 9 bases. CDR1 SGHTA and CDR2 FQGNSA come from the germline V gene. CDR3: CASSLQRGNQPQHF. CDR3 nucleotide sequence: TGTGCCAGCAGCTTACAAAGAGGGAATCAGCCCCAGCATTTT.

The gene calls are TRBV4-3 and TRBJ2-2; D perhaps matches TRBD2 (6 bases). V was clipped by 4 bases and J by 8 bases, with 14 bases between them. Germline-derived CDR1 and CDR2 are LGHNA and YSLEER. This CDR3 has 14 amino acids. The CDR3 loop reads CASSRSTSLGELFF. CDR3 DNA sequence: TGCGCCAGCAGCCGGTCGACTAGTCTTGGGGAGCTGTTTTTT.